This T cell receptor beta chain is drawn from a study of blood T cell repertoires in COVID-19. In the study overall: The samples span acute and convalescent COVID-19 from the United States, Italy and Spain. The analysed material was cDNA or gDNA that came from T cells, B-cell-depleted T cells, or PBMCs.

Original analysis: Estimation of nucleated cell counts was performed using reference gene primer amplification. Sequencing was performed with immunoSEQ multiplex PCR; in TCRdb, only in-frame clones are kept and a portion is missing. V, J and clone size are those of that table, while D and trimming were read from the DNA. The sample lists roughly 80,000 clones, over 75% seen once, with approximately 12% in the top ten. The CDR3 runs 14 residues. Germline V CDR1 and CDR2: MNHNY, SVGAGI (reference sequence). V dropped 5 bases and J dropped 2 bases, with 13 bases sitting between them. The count of this clone is one.

Input material: peripheral blood. This receptor was taken from a man older than 75 with acute or convalescent COVID-19. V is TRBV6-6 and J is TRBJ2-7; no reliable D call. CDR3 residues: CASSTPLDTYEQYF. In DNA form, the CDR3 reads TGTGCCAGCAGTACCCCACTTGACACCTACGAGCAGTACTTC.